This T cell receptor (beta chain) was sequenced in a study of blood T cell repertoires in COVID-19. Study-level information: Whether acute or convalescent, the COVID-19 samples came from the United States, Italy and Spain. From T cells, B-cell-depleted T cells, or PBMCs came the material, which was cDNA or gDNA.

Germline V lookup: CDR1 SGHRS, CDR2 YFSETQ. The ends lost 0 bases at V and 0 bases at J; junction bases unmatched: 1. This CDR3 is built from 16 residues. Authors' analysis steps: Amplification of reference gene primers provided the estimated nucleated cell counts. Only in-frame clones appear in the TCRdb table, and some are missing; sequencing was by immunoSEQ multiplex PCR. V and J calls and clone size follow that table, whereas D and trimming were derived from the DNA. The data hold about 300,000 clones, with roughly 87% observed a single time. This TCR came from a human donor in a cohort sampled during active COVID-19. The specimen sequenced was peripheral blood. This chain uses TRBV5-1 with TRBJ1-3, with 9 bases that match TRBD1. The CDR3 protein is CASSLGQGVSGNTIYF. CDR3 in DNA: TGCGCCAGCAGCTTGGGACAGGGGGTCTCTGGAAACACCATATATTTT. Based on the CDR3 plus reference TRBV5-1 and TRBJ1-3, the full variable domain is KAGVTQTPRYLIKTRGQQVTLSCSPISGHRSVSWYQQTPGQGLQFLFEYFSETQRNKGNFPGRFSGRQFSNSRSEMNVSTLELGDSALYLCASSLGQGVSGNTIYFGEGSWLTVV.